Listed below are T cell receptor beta chains from one sample, sequenced in a study of blood T cell repertoires in COVID-19. TCRdb's copy holds only in-frame clones and misses some; the assay was immunoSEQ multiplex PCR. The repertoire holds approximately 210,000 clones, with approximately 90% as singletons. Sequencing was done on a sample of peripheral blood. All receptors come from a man younger than 45 with acute or convalescent COVID-19. Both conserved end residues are part of each CDR3. The D gene is left open where the match is weak. Clone size appears in some rows only: once, few, many, or a class for an expanded clone.

d_gene: TRBD2; abundance: .; j_gene: TRBJ2-2; v_gene: TRBV28; CDR3aa: CASSLPGTTFGELFF; CDR3nt: TGTGCCAGCAGCTTGCCCGGGACTACCTTCGGGGAGCTGTTTTTT
d_gene: .; abundance: few; j_gene: TRBJ2-2; v_gene: TRBV7-3; CDR3aa: CASSFDRGTGELFF; CDR3nt: TGTGCCAGCAGCTTTGACCGGGGGACCGGGGAGCTGTTTTTT
d_gene: .; abundance: .; j_gene: TRBJ2-5; v_gene: TRBV21-1; CDR3aa: CASSKEGLRGAGETQYF; CDR3nt: TGTGCCAGCAGCAAAGAAGGGCTCCGGGGGGCCGGGGAGACCCAGTACTTC
d_gene: TRBD2; abundance: .; j_gene: TRBJ2-2; v_gene: TRBV4-1; CDR3aa: CASSQTETSGGATGELFF; CDR3nt: TGCGCCAGCAGCCAGACCGAGACTAGCGGGGGGGCAACCGGGGAGCTGTTTTTT
d_gene: TRBD1; abundance: .; j_gene: TRBJ2-7; v_gene: TRBV4-2; CDR3aa: CASSQDLMRQGIIYEQYF; CDR3nt: TGTGCCAGCAGCCAAGATTTAATGCGACAGGGGATCATCTACGAGCAGTACTTC
d_gene: TRBD1; abundance: .; j_gene: TRBJ2-7; v_gene: TRBV6-6; CDR3aa: CASSWRGQGRDEQYF; CDR3nt: TGTGCCAGCAGCTGGAGGGGACAGGGAAGGGACGAGCAGTACTTC
d_gene: .; abundance: .; j_gene: TRBJ1-6; v_gene: TRBV28; CDR3aa: CASALNLRSSPLHF; CDR3nt: TGTGCCAGCGCCCTCAACCTGAGAAGTTCACCCCTCCACTTT
d_gene: TRBD2; abundance: .; j_gene: TRBJ2-1; v_gene: TRBV19; CDR3aa: CASRDSGGDNEQFF; CDR3nt: TGTGCCAGTAGAGATAGCGGGGGGGACAATGAGCAGTTCTTC
d_gene: .; abundance: .; j_gene: TRBJ1-2; v_gene: TRBV27; CDR3aa: CASSDNNHYGYTF; CDR3nt: TGTGCCAGCAGTGATAACAACCACTATGGCTACACCTTC
d_gene: .; abundance: .; j_gene: TRBJ2-1; v_gene: TRBV18; CDR3aa: CASSPRLADNEQFF; CDR3nt: TGTGCCAGCTCACCACGCCTAGCAGACAATGAGCAGTTCTTC
d_gene: TRBD2; abundance: .; j_gene: TRBJ2-6; v_gene: TRBV7-8; CDR3aa: CASSKTSGRFSGANVLTF; CDR3nt: TGTGCCAGCAGCAAGACTAGCGGGAGGTTCTCTGGGGCCAACGTCCTGACTTTC
d_gene: TRBD2; abundance: .; j_gene: TRBJ2-1; v_gene: TRBV11-2; CDR3aa: CASSLGQAGARRGQFF; CDR3nt: TGTGCCAGCAGCTTAGGCCAAGCGGGAGCCCGACGCGGGCAGTTCTTC
d_gene: TRBD2; abundance: .; j_gene: TRBJ2-1; v_gene: TRBV18; CDR3aa: CASSPNDGLADNNEQFF; CDR3nt: TGTGCCAGCTCACCAAATGACGGACTAGCGGACAACAATGAGCAGTTCTTC
d_gene: TRBD2; abundance: .; j_gene: TRBJ2-3; v_gene: TRBV4-2; CDR3aa: CASSPGSSGALDTQYF; CDR3nt: TGTGCCAGCAGCCCGGGATCTAGCGGGGCCCTAGATACGCAGTATTTT
d_gene: TRBD1; abundance: .; j_gene: TRBJ1-1; v_gene: TRBV10-3; CDR3aa: CAISLTGLGDTEAFF; CDR3nt: TGTGCCATCAGCTTGACAGGGCTGGGGGACACTGAAGCTTTCTTT
d_gene: TRBD1; abundance: .; j_gene: TRBJ1-5; v_gene: TRBV9; CDR3aa: CASSLGTGQGQPQHF; CDR3nt: TGTGCCAGCAGCTTAGGGACAGGGCAAGGTCAGCCCCAGCATTTT
d_gene: TRBD2; abundance: .; j_gene: TRBJ2-1; v_gene: TRBV5-4; CDR3aa: CASSTPTSGRGNEQFF; CDR3nt: TGTGCCAGCAGCACCCCCACTAGCGGGAGGGGAAATGAGCAGTTCTTC
d_gene: .; abundance: .; j_gene: TRBJ2-2; v_gene: TRBV5-1; CDR3aa: CASSPRGTNTGELFF; CDR3nt: TGCGCCAGCAGCCCTAGGGGGACGAACACCGGGGAGCTGTTTTTT
d_gene: .; abundance: .; j_gene: TRBJ2-3; v_gene: TRBV5-4; CDR3aa: CASTGTQTDTQYF; CDR3nt: TGTGCCAGCACAGGAACACAAACAGATACGCAGTATTTT
d_gene: .; abundance: .; j_gene: TRBJ1-5; v_gene: TRBV30; CDR3aa: CANPLGGNQPQHF; CDR3nt: TGTGCCAATCCTCTTGGAGGCAATCAGCCCCAGCATTTT
d_gene: .; abundance: .; j_gene: TRBJ2-7; v_gene: TRBV28; CDR3aa: CASSLRGSPPYEQYF; CDR3nt: TGTGCCAGCAGTTTGAGGGGGAGTCCCCCCTACGAGCAGTACTTC
d_gene: TRBD2; abundance: .; j_gene: TRBJ2-1; v_gene: TRBV9; CDR3aa: CASSVSGGAFNEQFF; CDR3nt: TGTGCCAGCAGCGTGAGCGGGGGGGCTTTCAATGAGCAGTTCTTC
d_gene: .; abundance: .; j_gene: TRBJ1-2; v_gene: TRBV20-1; CDR3aa: CSASWGRTYGYTF; CDR3nt: TGCAGTGCTAGTTGGGGCAGGACCTATGGCTACACCTTC
d_gene: .; abundance: .; j_gene: TRBJ1-1; v_gene: TRBV12-3/TRBV12-4; CDR3aa: CASSPAGVTEAFF; CDR3nt: TGTGCCAGCAGCCCCGCCGGGGTCACTGAAGCTTTCTTT
d_gene: .; abundance: .; j_gene: TRBJ2-3; v_gene: TRBV27; CDR3aa: CASTERSGWTDTQYF; CDR3nt: TGTGCCAGCACTGAGCGTTCCGGGTGGACAGATACGCAGTATTTT
d_gene: .; abundance: .; j_gene: TRBJ1-2; v_gene: TRBV5-1; CDR3aa: CASSLGTSEYGYTF; CDR3nt: TGCGCCAGCAGCTTGGGGACATCGGAGTATGGCTACACCTTC
d_gene: TRBD2; abundance: .; j_gene: TRBJ2-7; v_gene: TRBV6-5; CDR3aa: CASRRLAGRGDEQYF; CDR3nt: TGTGCCAGCAGGAGACTAGCGGGACGAGGAGACGAGCAGTACTTC
d_gene: .; abundance: once; j_gene: TRBJ2-5; v_gene: TRBV5-1; CDR3aa: CASSFTPRFREETQYF; CDR3nt: TGCGCCAGCAGCTTTACCCCTAGGTTCAGGGAAGAGACCCAGTACTTC
d_gene: .; abundance: .; j_gene: TRBJ2-7; v_gene: TRBV28; CDR3aa: CASSFGLSKQYF; CDR3nt: TGTGCCAGCAGTTTTGGACTATCCAAGCAGTACTTC
d_gene: TRBD1; abundance: .; j_gene: TRBJ1-4; v_gene: TRBV7-3; CDR3aa: CASSSAGQPEKLFF; CDR3nt: TGTGCCAGCAGCTCTGCGGGACAGCCGGAAAAACTGTTTTTT
d_gene: TRBD2; abundance: .; j_gene: TRBJ2-5; v_gene: TRBV7-2; CDR3aa: CASSSTSGETQYF; CDR3nt: TGTGCCAGCAGCTCGACTAGCGGTGAGACCCAGTACTTC
d_gene: .; abundance: .; j_gene: TRBJ1-2; v_gene: TRBV5-6; CDR3aa: CASSAGTGQHNYGYTF; CDR3nt: TGTGCCAGCAGCGCGGGCACCGGACAGCATAACTATGGCTACACCTTC
d_gene: .; abundance: .; j_gene: TRBJ2-1; v_gene: TRBV5-1; CDR3aa: CASSAQADEQFF; CDR3nt: TGCGCCAGCAGCGCCCAAGCCGATGAGCAGTTCTTC
d_gene: TRBD1; abundance: .; j_gene: TRBJ1-5; v_gene: TRBV28; CDR3aa: CASSFFLGQGADQPQHF; CDR3nt: TGTGCCAGCAGTTTCTTTCTCGGACAGGGTGCAGATCAGCCCCAGCATTTT
d_gene: .; abundance: .; j_gene: TRBJ1-1; v_gene: TRBV27; CDR3aa: CASSFRLQGAMNTEAFF; CDR3nt: TGTGCCAGCAGCTTTAGGCTACAGGGTGCAATGAACACTGAAGCTTTCTTT
d_gene: .; abundance: once; j_gene: TRBJ1-2; v_gene: TRBV19; CDR3aa: CASSRATGYTF; CDR3nt: TGTGCCAGTAGTAGGGCAACGGGCTACACCTTC
d_gene: TRBD1; abundance: .; j_gene: TRBJ2-1; v_gene: TRBV6-1; CDR3aa: CASSDRDRGPYNEQFF; CDR3nt: TGTGCCAGCAGTGACCGGGACAGGGGACCTTACAATGAGCAGTTCTTC
d_gene: .; abundance: .; j_gene: TRBJ2-5; v_gene: TRBV18; CDR3aa: CASSNSEETQYF; CDR3nt: TGTGCCAGCTCAAACTCGGAAGAGACCCAGTACTTC
d_gene: .; abundance: .; j_gene: TRBJ2-2; v_gene: TRBV5-5; CDR3aa: CASSFKTFKNTGELFF; CDR3nt: TGTGCCAGCAGCTTCAAGACTTTTAAGAACACCGGGGAGCTGTTTTTT
d_gene: .; abundance: .; j_gene: TRBJ1-5; v_gene: TRBV9; CDR3aa: CASSRAGDQPQHF; CDR3nt: TGTGCCAGCAGCAGGGCAGGGGATCAGCCCCAGCATTTT
d_gene: TRBD2; abundance: .; j_gene: TRBJ2-1; v_gene: TRBV30; CDR3aa: CAWSVHETSGRTYNEQFF; CDR3nt: TGTGCCTGGAGTGTACATGAGACTAGCGGGAGAACCTACAATGAGCAGTTCTTC
d_gene: TRBD2; abundance: once; j_gene: TRBJ2-1; v_gene: TRBV15; CDR3aa: CATSRARLAGGPDEQFF; CDR3nt: TGTGCCACCAGCAGAGCTCGGCTAGCGGGGGGGCCGGATGAGCAGTTCTTC
d_gene: .; abundance: once; j_gene: TRBJ2-7; v_gene: TRBV6-5; CDR3aa: CASSLRLYEQYF; CDR3nt: TGTGCCAGCAGTCTCAGGTTGTACGAGCAGTACTTC
d_gene: .; abundance: few; j_gene: TRBJ1-2; v_gene: TRBV11-2; CDR3aa: CASSPPGHLYGYTF; CDR3nt: TGTGCCAGCAGCCCCCCGGGACACCTCTATGGCTACACCTTC
d_gene: TRBD2; abundance: .; j_gene: TRBJ2-3; v_gene: TRBV5-1; CDR3aa: CASSLVAGGSTDTQYF; CDR3nt: TGCGCCAGCAGCTTGGTGGCGGGAGGGAGCACAGATACGCAGTATTTT
d_gene: .; abundance: .; j_gene: TRBJ2-2; v_gene: TRBV7-8; CDR3aa: CASSMNRGVGTGELFF; CDR3nt: TGTGCCAGCAGCATGAATCGGGGAGTAGGGACCGGGGAGCTGTTTTTT
d_gene: TRBD2; abundance: .; j_gene: TRBJ2-3; v_gene: TRBV5-1; CDR3aa: CASSLGTSGGADTQYF; CDR3nt: TGCGCCAGCAGCCTCGGGACTAGCGGGGGGGCAGATACGCAGTATTTT
d_gene: .; abundance: .; j_gene: TRBJ2-5; v_gene: TRBV5-1; CDR3aa: CASSFRSGVQETQYF; CDR3nt: TGCGCCAGCAGCTTCCGATCGGGAGTACAAGAGACCCAGTACTTC
d_gene: .; abundance: once; j_gene: TRBJ2-3; v_gene: TRBV19; CDR3aa: CASSRDQRGGVDTQYF; CDR3nt: TGTGCCAGTAGTCGAGACCAGAGGGGAGGAGTAGATACGCAGTATTTT
d_gene: .; abundance: .; j_gene: TRBJ2-5; v_gene: TRBV27; CDR3aa: CAGYGGGAGDQETQYF; CDR3nt: TGTGCCGGATACGGCGGGGGCGCGGGGGACCAAGAGACCCAGTACTTC
d_gene: TRBD1; abundance: .; j_gene: TRBJ1-5; v_gene: TRBV7-8; CDR3aa: CASSLIGGQGLDQPQHF; CDR3nt: TGTGCCAGCAGCTTAATTGGGGGACAGGGGCTTGATCAGCCCCAGCATTTT
d_gene: TRBD2; abundance: .; j_gene: TRBJ2-7; v_gene: TRBV6-5; CDR3aa: CASGYGGGEYF; CDR3nt: TGTGCCAGCGGCTACGGTGGGGGGGAGTACTTC
d_gene: TRBD1; abundance: .; j_gene: TRBJ2-2; v_gene: TRBV5-8; CDR3aa: CASSPPGTGKTGELFF; CDR3nt: TGTGCCAGCAGCCCGCCCGGGACAGGGAAAACCGGGGAGCTGTTTTTT
d_gene: .; abundance: .; j_gene: TRBJ1-3; v_gene: TRBV27; CDR3aa: CASRGQGNTIYF; CDR3nt: TGTGCCAGCAGGGGGCAAGGAAACACCATATATTTT
d_gene: TRBD1; abundance: .; j_gene: TRBJ1-3; v_gene: TRBV5-1; CDR3aa: CASSSQGAGNTIYF; CDR3nt: TGCGCCAGCAGCTCACAGGGGGCTGGAAACACCATATATTTT
d_gene: .; abundance: .; j_gene: TRBJ1-5; v_gene: TRBV6-6; CDR3aa: CASSYLHNSNQPQHF; CDR3nt: TGTGCCAGCAGTTACTTACACAATAGCAATCAGCCCCAGCATTTT
d_gene: .; abundance: .; j_gene: TRBJ2-7; v_gene: TRBV4-1; CDR3aa: CASSQEVGRAREQYF; CDR3nt: TGCGCCAGCAGCCAAGAGGTGGGCAGGGCGCGCGAGCAGTACTTC
d_gene: TRBD1; abundance: .; j_gene: TRBJ1-2; v_gene: TRBV5-4; CDR3aa: CASSYDRGLGINYGYTF; CDR3nt: TGTGCCAGCAGCTACGACAGGGGGCTTGGAATTAACTATGGCTACACCTTC
d_gene: TRBD1; abundance: .; j_gene: TRBJ2-7; v_gene: TRBV6-5; CDR3aa: CASLRTGGYEQYF; CDR3nt: TGTGCCAGCCTGCGGACAGGGGGTTACGAGCAGTACTTC
d_gene: .; abundance: .; j_gene: TRBJ2-2; v_gene: TRBV21-1; CDR3aa: CASRQEGEDTGELFF; CDR3nt: TGTGCCAGCAGACAAGAAGGGGAAGACACCGGGGAGCTGTTTTTT